The rows below give T cell receptor beta chains drawn from one sample of a study of blood T cell repertoires in COVID-19. Profiled with immunoSEQ multiplex PCR; TCRdb holds only in-frame clones, not every one. There are 450,000 to 500,000 clones in the sample; 70% to 90% occur only once, and around 8% lies in the top ten. Sequencing used PBMCs or T cells enriched from blood (not recorded which). The receptor set was obtained from a woman aged 55-70 years who had recovered from COVID-19. The CDR3 runs from the conserved cysteine through the conserved F or W. A D gene is named only where the DNA matches it firmly. The size entry is marked missing in some rows and otherwise reads once, few, many or a size class.

D,V,size,J,CDR3,DNA
TRBD1,TRBV2,once,TRBJ2-5,CASSEESGTGDGREETQYF,TGTGCCAGCAGTGAAGAGTCGGGGACAGGAGATGGTCGGGAGGAGACCCAGTACTTC
-,TRBV6-5,-,TRBJ2-7,CASSYGSGEQYF,TGTGCCAGCAGTTACGGCTCAGGCGAGCAGTACTTC
-,TRBV18,-,TRBJ2-2,CASSQGRQMNTGELFF,TGTGCCAGCTCACAAGGAAGACAGATGAACACCGGGGAGCTGTTTTTT
-,TRBV6-2/TRBV6-3,-,TRBJ2-3,CASSYSTASTDTQYF,TGTGCCAGCAGTTACTCGACAGCGAGCACAGATACGCAGTATTTT
-,TRBV6-2/TRBV6-3,-,TRBJ1-2,CASSYSDGGSNYGYTF,TGTGCCAGCAGTTACTCTGATGGGGGCTCTAACTATGGCTACACCTTC
-,TRBV29-1,few,TRBJ2-1,CSVESAGNEQFF,TGCAGCGTTGAGTCAGCGGGCAATGAGCAGTTCTTC
-,TRBV11-2,-,TRBJ1-1,CASSILPNTEAFF,TGTGCCAGCAGCATACTACCGAACACTGAAGCTTTCTTT
TRBD2,TRBV13,-,TRBJ2-3,CASSLLTGLALTDTQYF,TGTGCCAGCAGCTTATTAACGGGACTAGCGCTGACAGATACGCAGTATTTT
-,TRBV12-3/TRBV12-4,-,TRBJ2-5,CASSLRGRETQYF,TGTGCCAGCAGTCTCAGGGGCAGGGAGACCCAGTACTTC
-,TRBV11-2,once,TRBJ2-7,CASNPGVISSYEQYF,TGTGCCAGCAACCCGGGAGTCATAAGCTCCTACGAGCAGTACTTC
-,TRBV4-2,few,TRBJ2-7,CASSQIRGDEQYF,TGTGCCAGCAGCCAGATCAGGGGCGACGAGCAGTACTTC
-,TRBV12-3/TRBV12-4,-,TRBJ1-6,CASSGQVNSPLHF,TGTGCCAGCAGCGGACAAGTTAATTCACCCCTCCACTTT
-,TRBV9,-,TRBJ1-2,CASSVATGYEGYTF,TGTGCCAGCAGCGTAGCTACAGGGTACGAGGGCTACACCTTC
-,TRBV4-1,-,TRBJ1-2,CASSQVVANYGYTF,TGCGCCAGCAGCCAAGTCGTCGCTAACTATGGCTACACCTTC
TRBD1,TRBV11-3,-,TRBJ1-2,CASSLGSGGGYGYTF,TGTGCCAGCAGCTTAGGGTCAGGGGGCGGCTATGGCTACACCTTC
-,TRBV7-9,-,TRBJ1-3,CASSSPQGVSGNTIYF,TGTGCCAGCAGCTCCCCACAGGGCGTCTCTGGAAACACCATATATTTT
TRBD2,TRBV10-1,-,TRBJ2-5,CASSKGLAGGQETQYF,TGCGCCAGCAGTAAGGGACTAGCGGGGGGACAAGAGACCCAGTACTTC
-,TRBV4-1,-,TRBJ1-4,CASSQVGLTNEKLFF,TGCGCCAGCAGCCAAGTTGGGCTAACTAATGAAAAACTGTTTTTT
-,TRBV27,-,TRBJ1-2,CASNSSQYGYTF,TGTGCCAGCAATTCGAGCCAATATGGCTACACCTTC
TRBD2,TRBV30,-,TRBJ2-1,CAWSPRGAGWDNEQFF,TGTGCCTGGAGTCCGCGGGGGGCTGGATGGGACAATGAGCAGTTCTTC
TRBD1,TRBV18,-,TRBJ1-1,CASSQETGRRTEAFF,TGTGCCAGCTCCCAGGAGACAGGGCGCCGGACTGAAGCTTTCTTT
TRBD1,TRBV13,-,TRBJ1-4,CASSLRGTANEKLFF,TGTGCCAGCAGCTTACGAGGGACAGCTAATGAAAAACTGTTTTTT
TRBD1,TRBV4-2,once,TRBJ2-3,CASSQEQPRGRDADTQYF,TGTGCCAGCAGCCAAGAACAACCTAGGGGGCGAGACGCAGATACGCAGTATTTT
-,TRBV11-2,-,TRBJ1-1,CASSLGIGGTEAFF,TGTGCCAGCAGCTTAGGTATAGGGGGCACTGAAGCTTTCTTT
-,TRBV6-1,-,TRBJ1-5,CASSEIYEVRNQPQHF,TGTGCCAGCAGTGAAATATACGAGGTTCGCAATCAGCCCCAGCATTTT
TRBD1,TRBV7-9,-,TRBJ2-1,CASSPRQGVNEQFF,TGTGCCAGCAGCCCGCGACAGGGGGTCAATGAGCAGTTCTTC
-,TRBV6-2/TRBV6-3,few,TRBJ1-2,CASSYGQFYGYTF,TGTGCCAGCAGTTACGGCCAGTTTTATGGCTACACCTTC
TRBD1,TRBV12-5,once,TRBJ1-4,CASSRQGELFF,TGTGCTAGTAGCCGACAGGGTGAACTGTTTTTT
-,TRBV6-5,-,TRBJ1-2,CASSYSRFPGGYTF,TGTGCCAGCAGTTACTCGAGATTTCCCGGTGGCTACACCTTC
-,TRBV4-1,once,TRBJ2-7,CASSPQGGPYEQYF,TGCGCCAGCAGTCCGCAGGGGGGACCCTACGAGCAGTACTTC
-,TRBV4-2,-,TRBJ1-1,CASSQDLVSAFF,TGTGCCAGCAGCCAAGACCTCGTTAGCGCTTTCTTT
TRBD2,TRBV18,-,TRBJ2-1,CASSPPGGSGGGVRYNEQFF,TGTGCCAGCTCACCACCTGGAGGTAGCGGGGGGGGCGTTCGGTACAATGAGCAGTTCTTC
-,TRBV19,many,TRBJ1-5,CASTDPNRDIGQPQHF,TGTGCCAGTACCGATCCCAACCGGGACATCGGGCAGCCCCAGCATTTT
-,TRBV5-8,-,TRBJ1-6,CASSLQGTYNSPLHF,TGTGCCAGCAGCTTACAGGGTACCTATAATTCACCCCTCCACTTT
-,TRBV12-5,-,TRBJ2-1,CASGYHPWGGGPTYNEQFF,TGTGCTAGTGGCTACCACCCCTGGGGCGGGGGCCCCACCTACAATGAGCAGTTCTTC
TRBD1,TRBV18,few,TRBJ1-1,CASSTLPGGSTEAFF,TGTGCCAGCTCAACCCTACCAGGGGGGAGCACTGAAGCTTTCTTT